The next 17 T cell receptor beta chains were all read from a single sample in a study of shared clonotypes between healthy human individuals. Sequencing used immunoSEQ multiplex PCR; TCRdb keeps in-frame clones, though not all of them. The repertoire holds approximately 980,000 clones, with more than 75% as singletons. The specimen sequenced was memory CD4+ T cells sorted from blood. Sample subset: CD45RA-negative fraction. The receptors originated from a man younger than 35 in good health.

The J gene is TRBJ2-2, the V gene TRBV13, with a possible D match to TRBD1 (5 bases). The CDR3 totals 16 residues. Germline CDR1 reads PRHDT; CDR2 reads FYEKMQ (reference sequence). V was shortened by 4 bases and J by 1 base, with 13 bases between the two germline ends. The CDR3 spells CASSSRGLGNTGELFF. The CDR3 coding sequence is TGTGCCAGCAGCTCAAGGGGTCTGGGGAACACCGGGGAGCTGTTTTTT.

The chain couples TRBV10-3 to TRBJ2-5, with 8 positions matching TRBD1. V trimming: 5 bases; J trimming: 2 bases; junction bases outside the gene matches: 4. The CDR3 loop spans 14 amino acids. Germline CDR1 reads ENHRY; CDR2 reads SYGVKD. Written as DNA, the CDR3 is TGTGCCATCAGTCCCGGGACAGGTCAAGAGACCCAGTACTTC. It encodes CAISPGTGQETQYF.

The chain combines TRBV4-1 with TRBJ1-1, with TRBD1 identical over 8 bases. Trimming at V came to 2 bases and at J to 1 base, leaving 3 bases not matched to a gene. Germline CDR1 reads MGHRA; CDR2 reads YSYEKL. The CDR3 runs to 15 residues. The CDR3 loop is CASSQSQGGNTEAFF. The CDR3 nucleotides are TGCGCCAGCAGCCAATCACAGGGGGGGAACACTGAAGCTTTCTTT.

The J gene is TRBJ1-1, the V gene TRBV5-6, with D unresolved. This CDR3 is built from 11 residues. V was pared by 2 bases and J by 8 bases, with 7 bases between. CDR1 is SGHDT and CDR2 is YYEEEE in the germline V gene. In DNA, the CDR3 is TGTGCCAGCAGCTTAACCGTCGAAGCTTTCTTT. Translated, it gives CASSLTVEAFF. Drawing the rest from reference TRBV5-6 and TRBJ1-1, the complete variable domain is DAGVTQSPTHLIKTRGQQVTLRCSPKSGHDTVSWYQQALGQGPQFIFQYYEEEERQRGNFPDRFSGHQFPNYSSELNVNALLLGDSALYLCASSLTVEAFFGQGTRLTVV.

This sequence joins TRBV11-2 and TRBJ2-4; the D gene could be TRBD1 or TRBD2 (5 bases each). The V end was cut by 5 bases, the J end by 0 bases, with 11 bases between. There are 15 residues in the CDR3. In germline, CDR1 is SGHAT, CDR2 FQNNGV. The CDR3 nucleotides are TGTGCCAGCAGCCCCCAGGGAGTAGCCAAAAACATTCAGTACTTC. It codes for CASSPQGVAKNIQYF.

The chain joins TRBV20-1 to TRBJ2-1, with no clear D. V lost 6 bases, J lost 8 bases, and 11 bases lay in between. The CDR3 is 11 amino acids. The germline V gene has CDR1 DFQATT and CDR2 SNEGSKA (reference sequence). The CDR3 DNA reads as TGCAGTGCCCATTGGTACGATGAGCAGTTCTTC. Translating gives CSAHWYDEQFF.

The chain links TRBV11-2 to TRBJ1-1; 8 bases align to TRBD1. Germline assignment: CDR1 SGHAT and CDR2 FQNNGV. The CDR3 is made up of 15 amino acids. V shed 1 base, J shed 3 bases, and the junction held 4 bases outside the gene matches. The CDR3 protein is CASSLASRGHTEAFF. In DNA, the CDR3 is TGTGCCAGCAGCTTAGCTTCCAGGGGGCACACTGAAGCTTTCTTT.

The chain recombines TRBV5-6 with TRBJ2-7; 8 bases match TRBD1. The junction had 14 bases not matched to a gene; V was cut back by 5 bases and J by 7 bases. Germline values: CDR1 SGHDT, CDR2 YYEEEE. The CDR3 has 15 amino acids. The CDR3 here is CASRYTGTGLREQYF. DNA for the CDR3: TGTGCCAGCAGGTACACCGGGACAGGATTGAGGGAGCAGTACTTC.

In regard to this clone: Different DNA sequences within this sample yield the same CDR3. The CDR3, as DNA: TGTGCCAGCACATCGTCGGGAAACACCATATATTTT. Its protein product is CASTSSGNTIYF. This chain connects TRBV28 to TRBJ1-3; no firm D call. This CDR3 has 12 residues. Germline CDR1 is MDHEN and CDR2 is SYDVKM. V gave up 7 bases and J gave up 4 bases, with 8 bases separating them.

V is TRBV7-2 and J is TRBJ2-1; TRBD2 matches 8 bases. Germline CDR1 reads SGHTA; CDR2 reads FQGNSA. The CDR3 consists of 14 residues. Trimming cost V 2 bases and J 7 bases; bases outside gene matches: 4. The CDR3 here is CASSLFTGGNEQFF. The DNA of the CDR3 is TGTGCCAGCAGCTTATTTACGGGGGGGAATGAGCAGTTCTTC.

The chain links TRBV25-1 to TRBJ1-6; no reliable D call. The CDR3 is 12 residues long. Trimming removed 6 bases at V and 5 bases at J, with 5 bases between. In germline, CDR1 is MGHDK, CDR2 SYGVNS. Here the CDR3 reads CASRGNNSPLHF. The CDR3 DNA reads as TGTGCCAGCAGAGGCAATAATTCACCCCTCCACTTT.

V gene TRBV10-2 combines with J gene TRBJ2-7; 9 positions match TRBD1. CDR1 and CDR2 (germline): WSHSY, SAAADI. This CDR3 has 15 amino acids. After removal of 0 bases from V and 4 bases from J, the junction contained 4 bases not matched to a gene. The CDR3 nucleotides are TGCGCCAGCAGTGAGTCGCCAGGGACAGGGTACGAGCAGTACTTC. Encoded protein: CASSESPGTGYEQYF.

This sequence joins TRBV12-5 and TRBJ1-1; D not certain. Germline V CDR1 and CDR2: LGHNT, FRNRAP. The CDR3 loop spans 14 amino acids. Trimming shortened V by 1 base and J by 1 base, and 7 bases separated the two germline ends. The CDR3, as DNA: TGTGCTAGTGGTTTGGATTCAGCGAACACTGAAGCTTTCTTT. It encodes CASGLDSANTEAFF. The full variable domain, rest sourced from reference TRBV12-5 and TRBJ1-1, is DARVTQTPRHKVTEMGQEVTMRCQPILGHNTVFWYRQTMMQGLELLAYFRNRAPLDDSGMPKDRFSAEMPDATLATLKIQPSEPRDSAVYFCASGLDSANTEAFFGQGTRLTVV.

CDR3 sequence (DNA): TGCGCCAGCAGCTTCTATGGTAGCACTGAAGCTTTCTTT. Translated: CASSFYGSTEAFF. The chain links TRBV5-1 to TRBJ1-1; unclear D gene. Looked up from germline, CDR1 is SGHRS and CDR2 is YFSETQ. The CDR3 spans 13 residues. V was shortened by 2 bases and J by 4 bases, with 9 bases between the two germline ends.

For this clone: Mismatch with germline at one junction end may stem from a read error. The same CDR3 is also encoded by other DNA sequences in this sample. V usage is TRBV7-9 and J usage is TRBJ1-2; maybe TRBD1 (6 bases). Germline V gene data show CDR1 as SEHNR and CDR2 as FQNEAQ (reference sequence). The CDR3 has 16 residues. As DNA, the CDR3 is TGCGCCAGCAACATGGGAAGGGACATTCGTGGTCGTGGCTACACCTTC. Residues: CASNMGRDIRGRGYTF. The full variable domain, with the rest looked up from reference TRBV7-9 and TRBJ1-2, is DTGVSQNPRHKITKRGQNVTFRCDPISEHNRLYWYRQTLGQGPEFLTYFQNEAQLEKSRLLSDRFSAERPKGSFSTLEIQRTEQGDSAMYLCASNMGRDIRGRGYTFGSGTRLTVV.

The rearrangement links TRBV6-5 to TRBJ2-7; 13 bases align to TRBD2. The V segment lost 3 bases and the J segment 7 bases; nucleotides outside the gene matches: 9. The CDR3 consists of 16 residues. The germline CDR1 and CDR2 sequences are MNHEY and SVGAGI. CDR3 protein: CASSYLLAGGPGEQYF. CDR3 nucleotides: TGTGCCAGCAGTTATTTACTAGCGGGAGGGCCGGGAGAGCAGTACTTC.

The chain combines TRBV7-8 with TRBJ2-5; 10 nucleotides align to TRBD1. The CDR3 is 15 residues long. The germline CDR1 and CDR2 sequences are SGHVS and FQNEAQ. V was pared by 3 bases and J by 4 bases, with 5 bases of the junction left unmatched. CDR3 sequence: CASSFRDRGGETQYF. The CDR3 DNA is TGTGCCAGCAGCTTCCGGGACAGGGGTGGAGAGACCCAGTACTTC.